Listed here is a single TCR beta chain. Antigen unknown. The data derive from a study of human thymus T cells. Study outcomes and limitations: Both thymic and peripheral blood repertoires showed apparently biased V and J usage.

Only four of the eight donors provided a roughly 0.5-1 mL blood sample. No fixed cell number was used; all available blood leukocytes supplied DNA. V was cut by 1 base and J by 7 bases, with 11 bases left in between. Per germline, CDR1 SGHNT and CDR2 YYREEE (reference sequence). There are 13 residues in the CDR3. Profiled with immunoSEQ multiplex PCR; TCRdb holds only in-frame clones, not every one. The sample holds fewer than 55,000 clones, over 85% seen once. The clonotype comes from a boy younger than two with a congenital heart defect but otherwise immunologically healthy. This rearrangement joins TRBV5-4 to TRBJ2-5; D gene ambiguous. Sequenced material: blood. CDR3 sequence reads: CASSLSSMRTQYF. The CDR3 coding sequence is TGTGCCAGCAGCTTGAGTTCGATGAGGACCCAGTACTTC.